These T cell receptor beta chains were read from a single sample in a study of T cell repertoires in cytomegalovirus infection. Each CDR3 protein is one row after TCRdb ran MiXCR on the reads. The table includes about 190,000 distinct CDR3 sequences, approximately 28% detected once. The sample taken for sequencing was PBMCs. The origin of the receptors is a human donor in good health (CMV status not recorded). Some clones in this sample may be carry-over from other donors' samples. The CDR3 runs from the conserved cysteine through the conserved F or W. D genes are given only for firm matches. Not every row has a clone size; where given, it reads once, few, many or a size class.

>.|TRBV7-2|TRBD2|TRBJ2-2
TGTGCCAGCAGCATGAGCGGGACTAGCGGGACCGGGGAGCTGTTTTTT
CASSMSGTSGTGELFF
>few|TRBV6-6|.|TRBJ1-1
TGTGCCAGCAGTTACGACGGGAGAGTAGGAGCTTTCTTT
CASSYDGRVGAFF
>few|TRBV29-1|TRBD2|TRBJ2-3
TGCAGCGTTGTAACGGGGGGGAGCACAGATACGCAGTATTTT
CSVVTGGSTDTQYF
>.|TRBV6-1|.|TRBJ1-1
TGTGCCAGGAGCTTCGACGGGAACACTGAAGCTTTCTTT
CARSFDGNTEAFF
>.|TRBV7-8|.|TRBJ1-5
TGTGCCAGCAGCTTAGAATTTAGGGCAGGGACGAAGAAACAGCCCCAGCATTTT
CASSLEFRAGTKKQPQHF
>.|TRBV7-2|TRBD2|TRBJ2-1
TGTGCCAGCACAAGCGGGGGGGAACAGTTCTTC
CASTSGGEQFF
>.|TRBV6-4|.|TRBJ1-2
TGTGCCAGCAGTGACCACACTGGCTACACCTTC
CASSDHTGYTF
>.|TRBV2|.|TRBJ1-1
TGTGCCAGCAGTGAACGGTGGTCTGACTCCCGTGAAGCTTTCTTT
CASSERWSDSREAFF
>many|TRBV10-3|.|TRBJ2-7
TGTGCCATCAGTGAGTCTAGGTCCTACGAGCAGTACTTC
CAISESRSYEQYF
>few|TRBV12-3/TRBV12-4|.|TRBJ1-2
TGTGCCAGCAGTCCGACGACAGCTAACTATGGCTACACCTTC
CASSPTTANYGYTF
>few|TRBV29-1|.|TRBJ1-1
TGCAGCGTTGCTGAGATCTACGGGGCTTTCTTT
CSVAEIYGAFF
>many|TRBV7-2|.|TRBJ1-1
TGTGCCAGCAGTGGCCCCGGTAGGGGACTCCAGAACACTGAAGCTTTCTTT
CASSGPGRGLQNTEAFF
>.|TRBV15|.|TRBJ1-2
TGTGCCACCAGCAGAGTCCGGACAGACTCCTATGGCTACACCTTC
CATSRVRTDSYGYTF
>.|TRBV7-8|TRBD1|TRBJ2-3
TGTGCCAGCAGCACGGACAGGGGGGTCTCAGATACGCAGTATTTT
CASSTDRGVSDTQYF
>.|TRBV6-5|.|TRBJ2-4
TGTGCCAGCAGTAGAGGAAACATTCAGTACTTC
CASSRGNIQYF
>few|TRBV5-1|TRBD2|TRBJ2-7
TGCGCCAGCAGCTCCATAGCGGGGGATACCTACGAGCAGTACTTC
CASSSIAGDTYEQYF
>.|TRBV12-3/TRBV12-4|TRBD1|TRBJ1-1
TGTGCCAGCAGACTCGGACAGGGCCGAGCTTTCTTT
CASRLGQGRAFF
>few|TRBV18|.|TRBJ2-7
TGTGCCAGCTCACCGAACGGAGCGCAGTCCTACGAGCAGTACTTC
CASSPNGAQSYEQYF
>many|TRBV7-2|.|TRBJ1-1
TGTGCCAGCAGCTTAGCGAATGCGGGGGACACTGAAGCTTTCTTT
CASSLANAGDTEAFF
>few|TRBV19|.|TRBJ2-3
TGTGCCAGTAGCCCGGGCCTATCTAGCACAGATACGCAGTATTTT
CASSPGLSSTDTQYF
>.|TRBV7-2|TRBD2|TRBJ2-1
TGTGCCAGCAGCCCGCCGGGGACTAGCGGCACTGAGCAGTTCTTC
CASSPPGTSGTEQFF
>.|TRBV15|.|TRBJ1-1
TGTGCCACCAGCTTCGGCTACACTGAAGCTTTCTTT
CATSFGYTEAFF
>.|TRBV2|.|TRBJ2-2
TGTGCCAGCAGAGGTTACATCCTAGGGACCGGGGAGCTGTTTTTT
CASRGYILGTGELFF
>few|TRBV7-8|.|TRBJ1-5
TGTGCCAGCAGCTTTAGGACAGATCAGCCCCAGCATTTT
CASSFRTDQPQHF
>.|TRBV12-3/TRBV12-4|.|TRBJ2-7
TGTGCCAGCAGGACAGGATCCTACGAGCAGTACTTC
CASRTGSYEQYF
>.|TRBV10-3|.|TRBJ1-1
TGTGCCATCAGTGTTGGATCGAGGACTGAAGCTTTCTTT
CAISVGSRTEAFF
>.|TRBV5-5|.|TRBJ2-1
TGTGCCAGCAGCTTGGAACCTCGGGAGTTCAATGAGCAGTTCTTC
CASSLEPREFNEQFF
>many|TRBV7-2|.|TRBJ2-7
TGTGCCAGCAGCTTGAGAGGGGGGATCTACGAGCAGTACTTC
CASSLRGGIYEQYF
>few|TRBV7-2|.|TRBJ1-2
TGTGCCAGCTCCCTCAGGGACGGGGGCTACACCTTC
CASSLRDGGYTF
>few|TRBV5-6|TRBD2|TRBJ2-1
TGTGCCAGCAGCTTGGGGGTTTGGGGGGGGAATGAGCAGTTCTTC
CASSLGVWGGNEQFF
>.|TRBV7-2|.|TRBJ1-1
TGTGCCAGCAGCTTAGATGAGGGGCATGCTTTCTTT
CASSLDEGHAFF
>many|TRBV7-2|TRBD1|TRBJ2-7
TGTGCCACTATGGGACAGGCCTCTTACGAGCAGTACTTC
CATMGQASYEQYF
>.|TRBV29-1|TRBD1|TRBJ2-5
TGCAGCGCCGGTCAGGGACAGGGCCTTCAAGAGACCCAGTACTTC
CSAGQGQGLQETQYF
>.|TRBV6-2/TRBV6-3|.|TRBJ2-1
TGTGCCAGCAGTTACGCTCCCCGAGGGACCTCCTACAATGAGCAGTTCTTC
CASSYAPRGTSYNEQFF
>few|TRBV6-6|.|TRBJ2-3
TGTGCCAGCACGGTTGCGGGGGCGGCCACAGATACGCAGTATTTT
CASTVAGAATDTQYF
>few|TRBV4-3|TRBD1|TRBJ2-7
TGCGCCAGCAGCCAGGGCCAGGGGGATCCATTCGAGCAGTACTTC
CASSQGQGDPFEQYF
>many|TRBV7-9|TRBD2|TRBJ2-7
TGTGCCAGCAGCTTAGGGACTAGCGGTTACTACGAGCAGTACTTC
CASSLGTSGYYEQYF
>.|TRBV29-1|.|TRBJ1-1
TGCAGCGTTGCTGGTATTTGGGGAAACACTGAAGCTTTCTTT
CSVAGIWGNTEAFF
>few|TRBV7-8|TRBD1|TRBJ1-1
TGTGCCAGCAGCTTAACGACAGGGACTGAAGCTTTCTTT
CASSLTTGTEAFF
>.|TRBV6-6|TRBD2|TRBJ2-2
TGTGCCAGCACCCTAGCGGGGGGTCTGAACACCGGGGAGCTGTTTTTT
CASTLAGGLNTGELFF
>few|TRBV7-2|TRBD1|TRBJ1-5
TGTGCCAGCAGTAGGGACAGGAGCAATCAGCCCCAGCATTTT
CASSRDRSNQPQHF
>many|TRBV7-8|.|TRBJ1-4
TGTGCCAGCAGCTCGCGGGGGGCCCCAACTAATGAAAAACTGTTTTTT
CASSSRGAPTNEKLFF
>.|TRBV30|TRBD2|TRBJ2-7
TGTGCCTGGGGCCCGGCGGGGGCCTACGAGCAGTACTTC
CAWGPAGAYEQYF
>few|TRBV27|TRBD2|TRBJ2-7
TGTGCGTCGGGACTAGCGATGGGGTCCTACGAGCAGTACTTC
CASGLAMGSYEQYF
>.|TRBV29-1|.|TRBJ2-2
TGCAGCGCTACAGGGTACACCGGGGAGCTGTTTTTT
CSATGYTGELFF
>.|TRBV7-6|.|TRBJ1-5
TGTGCCAGCAGCTTAGATGGAGGCAGGGGTCAGCCCCAGCATTTT
CASSLDGGRGQPQHF
>.|TRBV5-5|.|TRBJ1-1
TGTGCCAGCAGCTTGAAGGCCGGGACTGAAGCTTTCTTT
CASSLKAGTEAFF
>few|TRBV6-2/TRBV6-3|.|TRBJ2-1
TGTGCCAGCACCCGACGCGCGGGGCCCTACAATGAGCAGTTCTTC
CASTRRAGPYNEQFF
>many|TRBV7-2|.|TRBJ1-5
TGTGCCAGCAGCTTACGATCAGAGCCCCAGCATTTT
CASSLRSEPQHF
>.|TRBV7-6|TRBD1|TRBJ2-7
TGTGCCAGCAGCTCTGGACAGGGGCAGGGCGAGCAGTACTTC
CASSSGQGQGEQYF
>many|TRBV5-1|TRBD1|TRBJ2-7
TGTGCCAGCAGCTTCCGGGACAGGGGGCCGTACGAGCAGTACTTC
CASSFRDRGPYEQYF
>few|TRBV7-2|.|TRBJ1-2
TGTGCCAGCAGACCGCCGGGCCAAGGCTCGGATGGCTACACCTTC
CASRPPGQGSDGYTF
>few|TRBV11-3|.|TRBJ1-1
TGTGCCAGCAGCCGTTGGGACACTGAAGCTTTCTTT
CASSRWDTEAFF
>.|TRBV5-6|.|TRBJ2-3
TGTGCCAGCAGCTTAGAGGGGGGGCGCCGCGCAGATACGCAGTATTTT
CASSLEGGRRADTQYF
>few|TRBV20-1|.|TRBJ1-6
TGCAGTGCTAGAGATCGGGACCGCTTCAATTCACCCCTCCACTTT
CSARDRDRFNSPLHF
>.|TRBV5-1|TRBD1|TRBJ1-2
TGCGCCAGCAGCTTGGCTCCGGACAGGGGTCGCAACTATGGCTACACCTTC
CASSLAPDRGRNYGYTF